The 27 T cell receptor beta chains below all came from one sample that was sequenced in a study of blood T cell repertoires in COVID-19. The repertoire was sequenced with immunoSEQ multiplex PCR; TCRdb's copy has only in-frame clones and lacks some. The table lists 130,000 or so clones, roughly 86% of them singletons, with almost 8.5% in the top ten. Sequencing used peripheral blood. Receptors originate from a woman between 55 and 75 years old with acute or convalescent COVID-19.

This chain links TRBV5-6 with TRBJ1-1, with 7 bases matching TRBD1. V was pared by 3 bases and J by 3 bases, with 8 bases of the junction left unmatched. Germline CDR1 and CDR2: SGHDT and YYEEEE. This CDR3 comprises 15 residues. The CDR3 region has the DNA TGTGCCAGCAGCTCGCGGCCGGGACAGCACACTGAAGCTTTCTTT. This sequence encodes CASSSRPGQHTEAFF.

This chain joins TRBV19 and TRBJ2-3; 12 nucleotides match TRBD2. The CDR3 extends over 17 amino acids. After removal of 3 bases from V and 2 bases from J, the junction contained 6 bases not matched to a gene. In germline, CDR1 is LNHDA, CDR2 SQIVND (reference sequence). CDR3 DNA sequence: TGTGCCAGTAGTATCACCGGGACTAGCGGGTACACAGATACGCAGTATTTT. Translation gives CASSITGTSGYTDTQYF.

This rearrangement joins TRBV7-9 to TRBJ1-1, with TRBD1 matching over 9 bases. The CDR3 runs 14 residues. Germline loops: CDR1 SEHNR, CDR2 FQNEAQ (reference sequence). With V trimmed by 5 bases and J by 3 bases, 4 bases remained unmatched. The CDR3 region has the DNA TGTGCCAGCAGCCAGACAGGGGGTCACACTGAAGCTTTCTTT. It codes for CASSQTGGHTEAFF.

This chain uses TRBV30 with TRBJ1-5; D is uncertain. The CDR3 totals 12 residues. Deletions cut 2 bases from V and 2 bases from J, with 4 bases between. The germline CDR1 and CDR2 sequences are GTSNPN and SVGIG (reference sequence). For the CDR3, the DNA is TGTGCCTGGAGTTCCGGCAATCAGCCCCAGCATTTT. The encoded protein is CAWSSGNQPQHF. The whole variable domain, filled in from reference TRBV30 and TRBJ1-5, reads SQTIHQWPATLVQPVGSPLSLECTVEGTSNPNLYWYRQAAGRGLQLLFYSVGIGQISSEVPQNLSASRPQDRQFILSSKKLLLSDSGFYLCAWSSGNQPQHFGDGTRLSIL.

The CDR3 region is CAFKDRGNEQFF. DNA of the CDR3: TGTGCCTTTAAGGACAGAGGGAATGAGCAGTTCTTC. V usage is TRBV10-3 and J usage is TRBJ2-1; D perhaps matches TRBD1 (6 bases). CDR3 length: 12 residues. The germline CDR1 and CDR2 sequences are ENHRY and SYGVKD. V dropped 11 bases and J dropped 7 bases, with 15 bases sitting between them.

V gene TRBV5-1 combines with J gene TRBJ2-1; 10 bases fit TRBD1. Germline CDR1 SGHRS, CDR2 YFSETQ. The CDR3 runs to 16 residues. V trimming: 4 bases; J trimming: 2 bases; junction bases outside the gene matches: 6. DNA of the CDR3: TGCGCCAGCAGCCTCCCCGGGACAGGGGCCTACAATGAGCAGTTCTTC. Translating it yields CASSLPGTGAYNEQFF.

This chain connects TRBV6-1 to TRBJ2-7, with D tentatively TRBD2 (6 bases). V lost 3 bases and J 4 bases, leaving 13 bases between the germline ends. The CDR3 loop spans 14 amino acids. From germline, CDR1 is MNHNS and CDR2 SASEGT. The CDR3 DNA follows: TGTGCCAGCAGTGAGGGGGGACTTGGGTACGAGCAGTACTTC. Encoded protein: CASSEGGLGYEQYF.

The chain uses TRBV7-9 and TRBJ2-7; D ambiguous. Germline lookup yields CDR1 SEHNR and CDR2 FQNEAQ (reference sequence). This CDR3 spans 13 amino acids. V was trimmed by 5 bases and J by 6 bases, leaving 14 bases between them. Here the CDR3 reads CASSTDILAEQYF. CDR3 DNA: TGTGCCAGCAGCACCGACATTCTGGCCGAGCAGTACTTC.

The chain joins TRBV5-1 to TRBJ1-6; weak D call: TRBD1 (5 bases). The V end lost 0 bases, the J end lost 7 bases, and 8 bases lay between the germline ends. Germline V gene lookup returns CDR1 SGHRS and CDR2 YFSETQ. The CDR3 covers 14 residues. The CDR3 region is CASSLVTGNSPLHF. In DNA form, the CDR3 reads TGCGCCAGCAGCTTGGTTACAGGCAATTCACCCCTCCACTTT. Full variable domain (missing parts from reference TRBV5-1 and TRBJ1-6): KAGVTQTPRYLIKTRGQQVTLSCSPISGHRSVSWYQQTPGQGLQFLFEYFSETQRNKGNFPGRFSGRQFSNSRSEMNVSTLELGDSALYLCASSLVTGNSPLHFGNGTRLTVT.

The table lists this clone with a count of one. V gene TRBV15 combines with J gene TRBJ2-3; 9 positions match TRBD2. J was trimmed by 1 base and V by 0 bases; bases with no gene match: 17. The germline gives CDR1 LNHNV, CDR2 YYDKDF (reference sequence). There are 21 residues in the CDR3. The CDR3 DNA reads TGTGCCACCAGCAGAGATTGGAGCGGGGGGACCCAAAGATTGGGCACAGATACGCAGTATTTT. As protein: CATSRDWSGGTQRLGTDTQYF.

This CDR3 reads CASSHGGGSGYGYTF. CDR3 sequence (DNA): TGTGCCAGCAGCCATGGGGGGGGGAGTGGCTATGGCTACACCTTC. The gene calls are TRBV3-1 (or the pseudogene TRBV3-2) and TRBJ1-2, with a tentative D call TRBD1 (5 bases). The V and J ends lost 3 bases and 4 bases respectively, with 15 bases between them. The CDR3 sequence is 15 residues long. Germline V lookup: CDR1 LGHDT, CDR2 YNNKEL (reference sequence).

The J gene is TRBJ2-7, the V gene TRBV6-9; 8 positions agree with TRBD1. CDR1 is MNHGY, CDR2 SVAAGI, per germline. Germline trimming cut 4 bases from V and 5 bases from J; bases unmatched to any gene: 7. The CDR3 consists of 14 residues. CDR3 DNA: TGTGCCAGCAGTTCCACGGGACAGGTGGACGAGCAGTACTTC. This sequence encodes CASSSTGQVDEQYF.

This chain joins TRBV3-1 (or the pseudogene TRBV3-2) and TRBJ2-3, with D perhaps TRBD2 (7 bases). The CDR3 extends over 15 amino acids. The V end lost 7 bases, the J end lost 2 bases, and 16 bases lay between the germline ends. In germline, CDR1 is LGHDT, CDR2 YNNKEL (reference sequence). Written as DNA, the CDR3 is TGTGCCAGCACCTCGCGGGGGCTCTCCACAGATACGCAGTATTTT. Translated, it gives CASTSRGLSTDTQYF.

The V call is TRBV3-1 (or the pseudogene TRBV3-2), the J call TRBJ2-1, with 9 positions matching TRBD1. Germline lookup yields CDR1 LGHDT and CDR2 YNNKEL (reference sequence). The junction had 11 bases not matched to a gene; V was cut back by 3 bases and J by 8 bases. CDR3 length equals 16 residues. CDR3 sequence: CASSHRQGVLIDEQFF. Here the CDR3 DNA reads TGTGCCAGCAGCCACCGACAGGGGGTCCTCATCGATGAGCAGTTCTTC.

DNA for the CDR3: TGCGCCAGCAGTGAGTCCCGGGCCCAGCGGGATTCACCCCTCCACTTT. Its protein is CASSESRAQRDSPLHF. The V gene is TRBV10-2, the J gene TRBJ1-6; unclear D gene. The V gene lost 0 bases and the J gene lost 8 bases, with 14 bases spanning the gap. The CDR3 spans 16 residues. Per germline, CDR1 WSHSY and CDR2 SAAADI.

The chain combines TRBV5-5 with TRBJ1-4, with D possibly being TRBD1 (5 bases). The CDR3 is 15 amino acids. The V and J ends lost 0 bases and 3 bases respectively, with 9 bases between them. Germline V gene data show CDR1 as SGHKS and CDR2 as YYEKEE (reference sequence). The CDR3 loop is CASSLVGEANEKLFF. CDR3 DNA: TGTGCCAGCAGCTTGGTGGGGGAGGCTAATGAAAAACTGTTTTTT.

The CDR3 DNA is TGTGCCAGCAGCTTGGGGGGGCGGCACTATGGCTACACCTTC. Protein sequence: CASSLGGRHYGYTF. This chain uses TRBV5-6 with TRBJ1-2, with D perhaps matching TRBD1 (6 bases). Germline CDR1 and CDR2: SGHDT and YYEEEE. Trimming stripped 0 bases from V and 3 bases from J, with 9 bases between. The CDR3 sequence is 14 residues long.

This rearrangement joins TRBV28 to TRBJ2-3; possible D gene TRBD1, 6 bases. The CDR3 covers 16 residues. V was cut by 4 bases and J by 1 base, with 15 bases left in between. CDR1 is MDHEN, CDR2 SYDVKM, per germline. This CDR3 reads CASSSQTGSGTDTQYF. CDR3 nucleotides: TGTGCCAGCAGTTCCCAGACAGGTTCGGGCACAGATACGCAGTATTTT.

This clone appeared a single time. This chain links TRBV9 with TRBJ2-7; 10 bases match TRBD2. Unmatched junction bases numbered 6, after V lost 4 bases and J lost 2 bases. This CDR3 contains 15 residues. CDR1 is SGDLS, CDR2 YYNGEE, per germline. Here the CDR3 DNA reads TGTGCCAGCAGCTCCGGACTAGCGGATGCCTACGAGCAGTACTTC. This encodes CASSSGLADAYEQYF.

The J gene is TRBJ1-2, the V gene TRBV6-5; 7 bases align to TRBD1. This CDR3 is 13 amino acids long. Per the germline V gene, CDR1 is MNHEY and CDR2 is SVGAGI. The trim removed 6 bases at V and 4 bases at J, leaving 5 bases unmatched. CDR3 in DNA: TGTGCCAGCAGGTTAGACAGGGCCTATGGCTACACCTTC. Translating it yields CASRLDRAYGYTF.

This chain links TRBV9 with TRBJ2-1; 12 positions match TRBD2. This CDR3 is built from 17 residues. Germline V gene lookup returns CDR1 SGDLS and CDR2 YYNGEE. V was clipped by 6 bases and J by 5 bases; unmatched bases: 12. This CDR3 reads CASTLAGGPPQDNEQFF. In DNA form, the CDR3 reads TGTGCCAGCACCCTAGCGGGGGGGCCCCCCCAAGACAATGAGCAGTTCTTC.

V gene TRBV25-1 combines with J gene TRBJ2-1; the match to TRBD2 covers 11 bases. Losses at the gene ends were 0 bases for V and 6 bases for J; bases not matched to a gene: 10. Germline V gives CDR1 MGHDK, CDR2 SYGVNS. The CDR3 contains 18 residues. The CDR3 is CASSEYNGLAGRANEQFF. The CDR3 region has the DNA TGTGCCAGCAGTGAATATAACGGACTAGCGGGCCGAGCCAATGAGCAGTTCTTC.

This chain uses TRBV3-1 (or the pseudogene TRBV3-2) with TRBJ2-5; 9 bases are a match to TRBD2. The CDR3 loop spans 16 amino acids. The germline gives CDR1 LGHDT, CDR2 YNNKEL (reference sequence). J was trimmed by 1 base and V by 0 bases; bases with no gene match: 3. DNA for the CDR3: TGTGCCAGCAGCCAAGACTCGCGGGGGGGCCAAGAGACCCAGTACTTC. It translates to CASSQDSRGGQETQYF.

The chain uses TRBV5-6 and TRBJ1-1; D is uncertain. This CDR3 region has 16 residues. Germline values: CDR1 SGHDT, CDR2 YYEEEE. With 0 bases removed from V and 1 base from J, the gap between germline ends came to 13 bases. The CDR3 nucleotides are TGTGCCAGCAGCTTGGTTTCTGTCGCCGGGAACACTGAAGCTTTCTTT. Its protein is CASSLVSVAGNTEAFF.

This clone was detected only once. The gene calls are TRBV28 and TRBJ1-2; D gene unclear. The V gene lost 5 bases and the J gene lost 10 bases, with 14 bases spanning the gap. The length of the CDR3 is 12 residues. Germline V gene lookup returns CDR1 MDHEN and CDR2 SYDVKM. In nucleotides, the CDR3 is TGTGCCAGCAGTGGGGTGGGCCGGGACTACACCTTC. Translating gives CASSGVGRDYTF.

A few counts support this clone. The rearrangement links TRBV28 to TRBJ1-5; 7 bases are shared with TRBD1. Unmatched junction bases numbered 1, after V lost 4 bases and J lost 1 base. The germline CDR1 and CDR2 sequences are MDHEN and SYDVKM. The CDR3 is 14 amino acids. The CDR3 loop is CASSWGQSNQPQHF. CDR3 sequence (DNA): TGTGCCAGCAGTTGGGGACAGAGCAATCAGCCCCAGCATTTT.

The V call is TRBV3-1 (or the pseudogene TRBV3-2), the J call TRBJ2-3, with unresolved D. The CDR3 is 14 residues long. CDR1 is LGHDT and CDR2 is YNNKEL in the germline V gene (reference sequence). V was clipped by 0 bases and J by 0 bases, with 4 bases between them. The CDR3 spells CASSQEASTDTQYF. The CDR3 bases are TGTGCCAGCAGCCAAGAAGCTAGCACAGATACGCAGTATTTT.